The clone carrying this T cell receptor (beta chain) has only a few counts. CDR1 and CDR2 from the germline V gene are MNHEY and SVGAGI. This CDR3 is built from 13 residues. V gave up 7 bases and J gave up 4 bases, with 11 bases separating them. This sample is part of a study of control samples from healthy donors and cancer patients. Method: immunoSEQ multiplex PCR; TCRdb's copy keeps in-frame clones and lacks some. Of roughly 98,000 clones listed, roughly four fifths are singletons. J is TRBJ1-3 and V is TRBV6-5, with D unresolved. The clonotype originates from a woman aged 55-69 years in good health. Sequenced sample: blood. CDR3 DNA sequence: TGTGCCAGCATCCTAGCTAGAGGAAACACCATATATTTT. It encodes CASILARGNTIYF.